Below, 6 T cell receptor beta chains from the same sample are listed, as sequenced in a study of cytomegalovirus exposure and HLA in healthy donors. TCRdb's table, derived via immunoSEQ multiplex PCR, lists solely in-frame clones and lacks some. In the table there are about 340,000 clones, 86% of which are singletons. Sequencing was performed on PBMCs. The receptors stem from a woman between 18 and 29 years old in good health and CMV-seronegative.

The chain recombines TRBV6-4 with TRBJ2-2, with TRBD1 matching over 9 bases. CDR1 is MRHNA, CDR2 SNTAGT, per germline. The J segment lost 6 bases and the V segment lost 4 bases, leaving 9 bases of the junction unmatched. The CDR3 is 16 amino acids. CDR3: CASSATGTGPAGELFF. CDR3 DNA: TGTGCCAGCAGTGCAACCGGGACAGGGCCCGCCGGGGAGCTGTTTTTT.

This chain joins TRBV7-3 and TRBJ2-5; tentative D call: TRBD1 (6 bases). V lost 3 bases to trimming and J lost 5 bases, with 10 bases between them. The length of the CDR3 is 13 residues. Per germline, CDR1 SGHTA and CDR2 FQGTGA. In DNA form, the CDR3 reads TGTGCCAGCAGCTTTACAGGGTCGGAGACCCAGTACTTC. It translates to CASSFTGSETQYF.

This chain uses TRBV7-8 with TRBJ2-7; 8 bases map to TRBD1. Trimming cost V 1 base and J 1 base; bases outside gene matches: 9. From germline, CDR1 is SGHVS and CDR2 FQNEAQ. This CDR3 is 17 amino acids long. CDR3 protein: CASSLVTETGVSYEQYF. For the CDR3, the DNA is TGTGCCAGCAGCTTAGTTACCGAGACAGGGGTTTCCTACGAGCAGTACTTC.

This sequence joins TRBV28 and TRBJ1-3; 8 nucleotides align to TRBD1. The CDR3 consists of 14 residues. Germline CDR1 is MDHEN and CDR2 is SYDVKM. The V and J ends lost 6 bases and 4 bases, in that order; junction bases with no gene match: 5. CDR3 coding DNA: TGTGCCAGCAGCTTGACAGGGGCAGGAAACACCATATATTTT. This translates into CASSLTGAGNTIYF.

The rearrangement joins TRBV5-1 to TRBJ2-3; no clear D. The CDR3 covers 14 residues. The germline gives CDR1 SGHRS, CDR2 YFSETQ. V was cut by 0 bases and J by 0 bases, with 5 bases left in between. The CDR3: CASSLASSTDTQYF. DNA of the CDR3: TGCGCCAGCAGCTTGGCCTCTAGCACAGATACGCAGTATTTT.

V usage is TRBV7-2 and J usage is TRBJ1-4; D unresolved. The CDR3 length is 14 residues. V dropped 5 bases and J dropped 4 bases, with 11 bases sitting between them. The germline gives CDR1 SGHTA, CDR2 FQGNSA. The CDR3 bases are TGTGCCAGCAGCCCAACAGTAGATAATGAAAAACTGTTTTTT. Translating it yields CASSPTVDNEKLFF. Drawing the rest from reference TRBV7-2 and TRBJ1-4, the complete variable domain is GAGVSQSPSNKVTEKGKDVELRCDPISGHTALYWYRQSLGQGLEFLIYFQGNSAPDKSGLPSDRFSAERTGGSVSTLTIQRTQQEDSAVYLCASSPTVDNEKLFFGSGTQLSVL.